This entry lists 32 T cell receptor beta chains sequenced from one sample in a study of blood T cell repertoires in COVID-19. Method: immunoSEQ multiplex PCR; TCRdb's copy keeps in-frame clones and lacks some. The sample carries approximately 230,000 clones, more than 85% recorded once. The source material was PBMCs or T cells enriched from blood (not recorded which). Receptors originate from a woman in her twenties or thirties who had recovered from COVID-19.

The V and J genes are TRBV9 and TRBJ1-1; TRBD1 is a possible D gene (6 bases). V lost 1 base to trimming and J lost 0 bases, with 10 bases between them. Looked up from germline, CDR1 is SGDLS and CDR2 is YYNGEE. CDR3 size: 15 residues. CDR3 residues: CASSVHTGLNTEAFF. In nucleotides, the CDR3 is TGTGCCAGCAGCGTACACACAGGGCTGAACACTGAAGCTTTCTTT.

The rearrangement links TRBV6-5 to TRBJ2-2, with D hard to call. V was trimmed by 5 bases and J by 5 bases, leaving 9 bases between them. The CDR3 runs to 13 residues. Germline CDR1 MNHEY, CDR2 SVGAGI. This chain's CDR3 is CASSTPGTGELFF. CDR3 sequence (DNA): TGTGCCAGCAGTACCCCCGGGACCGGGGAGCTGTTTTTT.

The rearrangement links TRBV9 to TRBJ1-5, with D hard to call. CDR3 size: 13 residues. The V gene lost 2 bases and the J gene lost 4 bases, with 7 bases spanning the gap. The V gene's germline CDR1 is SGDLS and CDR2 YYNGEE. CDR3 amino acids: CASSVRANQPQHF. Written as DNA, the CDR3 is TGTGCCAGCAGCGTTAGAGCGAATCAGCCCCAGCATTTT.

The gene calls are TRBV6-4 and TRBJ1-2; TRBD1 aligns across 9 bases. V shed 3 bases and J 2 bases; nucleotides not matched to a gene: 1. This CDR3 is built from 14 residues. Germline V gene sequence: CDR1 MRHNA, CDR2 SNTAGT. CDR3: CASSEDRGNYGYTF. The CDR3, as DNA: TGTGCCAGCAGTGAGGACAGGGGAAACTATGGCTACACCTTC.

The CDR3 is CASRPGTGGLSNQPQHF. The CDR3 DNA reads TGTGCCAGCAGGCCCGGGACAGGGGGCTTGAGCAATCAGCCCCAGCATTTT. The chain has TRBV28 and TRBJ1-5; 12 bases fit TRBD1. The length of the CDR3 is 17 residues. Trimming removed 6 bases from V and 1 base from J; junction bases left unmatched: 7. Germline V gene sequence: CDR1 MDHEN, CDR2 SYDVKM.

The chain couples TRBV6-6 to TRBJ2-5; 14 bases are a match to TRBD2. CDR1 MNHNY and CDR2 SVGAGI come from the germline V gene (reference sequence). This CDR3 is built from 17 residues. The V segment lost 6 bases and the J segment 2 bases; nucleotides outside the gene matches: 8. The CDR3 spells CASSRLAGGKGQETQYF. CDR3 bases: TGTGCCAGCAGCCGACTAGCGGGAGGGAAGGGGCAAGAGACCCAGTACTTC.

The table lists this clone with a count of one. The chain links TRBV4-2 to TRBJ2-1; 14 bases agree with TRBD2. Trimming at V came to 4 bases and at J to 7 bases, leaving 9 bases not matched to a gene. Germline assignment: CDR1 LGHNA and CDR2 YNFKEQ. The CDR3 totals 17 residues. CDR3 DNA sequence: TGTGCCAGCAGCCGGGGACTAGCGGGAGTGCCGGAGAATGAGCAGTTCTTC. Translated: CASSRGLAGVPENEQFF.

This clone came up once. The gene calls are TRBV3-1 (or the pseudogene TRBV3-2) and TRBJ2-1; possibly TRBD2 for D (5 bases). The ends were cut back, 5 bases at V and 4 bases at J, with 21 bases in the middle. Germline V gene sequence: CDR1 LGHDT, CDR2 YNNKEL (reference sequence). The CDR3 totals 17 residues. CDR3 in amino acids: CASSSGVRTRSYNEQFF. CDR3 DNA sequence: TGTGCCAGCAGCTCCGGGGTCCGCACCCGTTCGTACAATGAGCAGTTCTTC.

The chain has TRBV15 and TRBJ2-1, with D hard to call. Germline V gene lookup returns CDR1 LNHNV and CDR2 YYDKDF (reference sequence). With 4 bases removed from V and 3 bases from J, the gap between germline ends came to 4 bases. The CDR3 extends over 12 amino acids. The CDR3 loop reads CATSKLYNEQFF. The CDR3 bases are TGTGCCACCAGCAAACTCTACAATGAGCAGTTCTTC.

The chain employs TRBV5-1 and TRBJ2-3; D gene ambiguous. CDR1 and CDR2 (germline): SGHRS, YFSETQ. V lost 0 bases to trimming and J lost 0 bases, with 5 bases between them. CDR3 length: 14 amino acids. The CDR3 region has the DNA TGCGCCAGCAGCTTGGACAGTAGCACAGATACGCAGTATTTT. It codes for CASSLDSSTDTQYF.

The chain has TRBV19 and TRBJ2-4; D might be TRBD1 (5 bases). CDR3 length: 14 amino acids. The V gene's germline CDR1 is LNHDA and CDR2 SQIVND (reference sequence). V lost 4 bases, J lost 3 bases, and 10 bases lay in between. The CDR3 DNA is TGTGCCAGTAGTAACCCAGGGCACAAAAACATTCAGTACTTC. Its translation: CASSNPGHKNIQYF.

This clone has just one count. The rearrangement joins TRBV27 to TRBJ2-7, with a possible D match to TRBD1 (6 bases). Trimming pared 5 bases from V and 1 base from J, leaving 15 bases between. The germline V gene has CDR1 MNHEY and CDR2 SMNVEV (reference sequence). This CDR3 spans 15 amino acids. CDR3 bases: TGTGCCAGCAGTCCCTCCTACGACAGGTCCTACGAGCAGTACTTC. It encodes CASSPSYDRSYEQYF.

This chain uses TRBV6-2 or TRBV6-3 with TRBJ1-1; tentative D call: TRBD1 (5 bases). Per the germline V gene, CDR1 is MNHEY and CDR2 is SVGEGT. V was shortened by 2 bases and J by 1 base, with 8 bases between the two germline ends. The CDR3 has 14 residues. The CDR3 DNA reads TGTGCCAGCAGTTACATCACAGGGAACACTGAAGCTTTCTTT. This encodes CASSYITGNTEAFF.

This clone appeared once. The V and J genes are TRBV11-2 and TRBJ2-4, with D unresolved. Germline V CDR1 and CDR2: SGHAT, FQNNGV. This CDR3 spans 12 amino acids. With 3 bases removed from V and 6 bases from J, the gap between germline ends came to 6 bases. The CDR3 loop is CASSLRPNIQYF. The CDR3 DNA reads as TGTGCCAGCAGCTTGCGGCCAAACATTCAGTACTTC.

The table lists this clone with a count of one. The CDR3 DNA is TGTGCCACCAAACAGGGTTTTGACACTGAAGCTTTCTTT. It encodes CATKQGFDTEAFF. V is TRBV19 and J is TRBJ1-1, with D possibly TRBD1 on 6 matching bases. The CDR3 extends over 13 amino acids. V gave up 10 bases and J gave up 3 bases, with 15 bases separating them. Per germline, CDR1 LNHDA and CDR2 SQIVND (reference sequence).

This sequence joins TRBV10-3 and TRBJ2-2; D is perhaps TRBD2 (6 bases). Trimming took 6 bases from V and 5 from J, leaving 10 bases between them. Germline V gene sequence: CDR1 ENHRY, CDR2 SYGVKD. The CDR3 spans 13 residues. In nucleotides, the CDR3 is TGTGCCATCAGCGGAGGGACTACCGGGGAGCTGTTTTTT. As protein: CAISGGTTGELFF.

This chain uses TRBV27 with TRBJ1-1; D not certain. The CDR3 has 16 amino acids. The V gene's germline CDR1 is MNHEY and CDR2 SMNVEV (reference sequence). Trimming took 0 bases from V and 0 from J, leaving 11 bases between them. CDR3 sequence: CASSLSNPGMNTEAFF. The CDR3 nucleotides are TGTGCCAGCAGTTTATCGAACCCGGGGATGAACACTGAAGCTTTCTTT.

The chain is built from TRBV5-1 and TRBJ2-2, with D maybe TRBD2 (5 bases). In germline, CDR1 is SGHRS, CDR2 YFSETQ. The CDR3 runs to 15 residues. V gave up 2 bases and J gave up 6 bases, with 14 bases separating them. CDR3 coding DNA: TGCGCCAGCAGCTTTAGGCTAGCTAACTCCGGGGAGCTGTTTTTT. Translation gives CASSFRLANSGELFF.

This chain uses TRBV5-1 with TRBJ1-1; D not certain. This CDR3 region has 14 residues. V gave up 4 bases and J gave up 1 base, with 11 bases separating them. CDR1 and CDR2 (germline): SGHRS, YFSETQ. The CDR3 DNA is TGCGCCAGCAGCCCTTCCCTTAGGAACACTGAAGCTTTCTTT. Its protein is CASSPSLRNTEAFF.

The chain links TRBV27 to TRBJ1-2; D might be TRBD1 (5 bases). Trimming shortened V by 4 bases and J by 5 bases, and 11 bases separated the two germline ends. The germline gives CDR1 MNHEY, CDR2 SMNVEV (reference sequence). This CDR3 region has 13 residues. This chain's CDR3 is CASSSGILYGYTF. The CDR3 region has the DNA TGTGCCAGCAGTTCAGGGATCCTTTATGGCTACACCTTC.

The rearrangement uses TRBV7-8 and TRBJ2-1; 7 bases line up with TRBD2. The CDR3 consists of 14 residues. Germline trimming cut 5 bases from V and 7 bases from J; bases unmatched to any gene: 8. Germline V gives CDR1 SGHVS, CDR2 FQNEAQ. CDR3 DNA: TGTGCCAGCAGCGCACGGTCGGGGGGTAATGAGCAGTTCTTC. It specifies CASSARSGGNEQFF.

The chain recombines TRBV6-5 with TRBJ2-7; D unresolved. V was clipped by 6 bases and J by 0 bases, with 6 bases between them. Germline V lookup: CDR1 MNHEY, CDR2 SVGAGI. The CDR3 runs 12 residues. The CDR3 DNA is TGTGCCAGCAGGTTCGGCTCCTACGAGCAGTACTTC. It translates to CASRFGSYEQYF.

V and J are TRBV2 and TRBJ1-2; D is possibly TRBD1 (6 bases). This CDR3 comprises 13 residues. Germline assignment: CDR1 SNHLY and CDR2 FYNNEI. V was pared by 7 bases and J by 7 bases, with 16 bases between. CDR3 bases: TGTGCCAGCAATGGCGCACAGGGTGTTGGCTACACCTTC. Encoded protein: CASNGAQGVGYTF.

This chain's CDR3 is CASSQSRFRERCQPQHF. Written as DNA, the CDR3 is TGCGCCAGCAGTCAATCGAGGTTCAGGGAACGTTGTCAGCCCCAGCATTTT. The rearrangement uses TRBV23-1 and TRBJ1-5; TRBD1 is a possible D gene (5 bases). TRBV23-1 is identified as an open reading frame with a role that is uncertain. The CDR3 length is 17 residues. Trimming stripped 0 bases from V and 6 bases from J, with 18 bases between.

The chain links TRBV7-2 to TRBJ2-3, with D maybe TRBD2 (5 bases). Germline V gene sequence: CDR1 SGHTA, CDR2 FQGNSA. V was cut by 0 bases and J by 1 base, with 20 bases left in between. This CDR3 is built from 19 residues. Here the CDR3 DNA reads TGTGCCAGCAGCTTAGCATTATCGGGTGGCGGGCCCCGCACAGATACGCAGTATTTT. This encodes CASSLALSGGGPRTDTQYF.

V and J are TRBV30 and TRBJ2-7; TRBD2 matches 11 bases. Germline loops: CDR1 GTSNPN, CDR2 SVGIG (reference sequence). V dropped 5 bases and J dropped 3; count of bases not matched to a gene: 15. This CDR3 spans 17 amino acids. The chain's CDR3 is CAWSTPLAGGSSYEQYF. As DNA, the CDR3 is TGTGCCTGGTCCACCCCGCTAGCGGGAGGTTCGAGCTACGAGCAGTACTTC.

This clone was recorded a few times. V and J are TRBV24-1 and TRBJ1-1; TRBD1 matches at 10 bases. V shed 2 bases, J shed 1 base, and the junction held 3 bases outside the gene matches. The CDR3 has 16 residues. Germline V gene sequence: CDR1 KGHDR, CDR2 SFDVKD. The CDR3 reads CATSDSRTGGNTEAFF. CDR3 DNA sequence: TGTGCCACCAGTGATTCAAGGACAGGGGGGAACACTGAAGCTTTCTTT.

The chain uses TRBV30 and TRBJ1-3; TRBD1 might be the D (5 bases). The CDR3 is made up of 15 amino acids. Germline assignment: CDR1 GTSNPN and CDR2 SVGIG (reference sequence). V dropped 0 bases and J dropped 4 bases, with 13 bases sitting between them. CDR3 DNA: TGTGCCTGGAGTGTACCCAGGGTGGAAGGAAACACCATATATTTT. It translates to CAWSVPRVEGNTIYF.

This chain links TRBV5-1 with TRBJ1-5; possibly TRBD1 for D (6 bases). CDR1 and CDR2 (germline): SGHRS, YFSETQ. V was pared by 0 bases and J by 6 bases, with 13 bases between. This CDR3 is 15 amino acids long. CDR3 nucleotides: TGCGCCAGCAGCTTGGAAGGGGGGGCAGGTCAGCCCCAGCATTTT. Translating it yields CASSLEGGAGQPQHF.

The chain is built from TRBV4-2 and TRBJ1-1; D gene unclear. V was shortened by 1 base and J by 2 bases, with 14 bases between the two germline ends. Germline V gene sequence: CDR1 LGHNA, CDR2 YNFKEQ. The CDR3 covers 16 residues. The CDR3 protein is CASSQVTPMLNTEAFF. CDR3 coding DNA: TGTGCCAGCAGCCAAGTTACCCCCATGCTAAACACTGAAGCTTTCTTT.

The V and J genes are TRBV7-2 and TRBJ2-5; no clear D gene. Germline values: CDR1 SGHTA, CDR2 FQGNSA. There are 13 residues in the CDR3. With 5 bases removed from V and 2 bases from J, the gap between germline ends came to 9 bases. The CDR3: CASSTVQQETQYF. The CDR3 bases are TGTGCCAGCAGCACAGTACAGCAAGAGACCCAGTACTTC.

The V and J genes are TRBV9 and TRBJ1-2, with D possibly TRBD1 on 5 matching bases. The CDR3 extends over 16 amino acids. V was cut by 1 base and J by 8 bases, with 21 bases left in between. CDR1 and CDR2 from the germline V gene are SGDLS and YYNGEE. CDR3: CASSVSDTGTQVGYTF. The CDR3 DNA reads as TGTGCCAGCAGCGTATCAGACACCGGGACTCAAGTCGGCTACACCTTC.